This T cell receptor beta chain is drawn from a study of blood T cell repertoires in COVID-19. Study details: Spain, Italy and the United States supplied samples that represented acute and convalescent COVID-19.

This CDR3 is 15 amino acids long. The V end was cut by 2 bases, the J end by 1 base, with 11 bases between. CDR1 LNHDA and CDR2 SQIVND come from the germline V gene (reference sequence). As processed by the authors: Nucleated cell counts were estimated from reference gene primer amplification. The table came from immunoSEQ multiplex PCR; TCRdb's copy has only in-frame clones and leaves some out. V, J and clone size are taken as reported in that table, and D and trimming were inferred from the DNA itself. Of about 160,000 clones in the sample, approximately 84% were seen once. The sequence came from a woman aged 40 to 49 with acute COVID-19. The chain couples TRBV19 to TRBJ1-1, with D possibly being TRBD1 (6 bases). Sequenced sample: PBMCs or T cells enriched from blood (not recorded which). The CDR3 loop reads CASSITGHSNTEAFF. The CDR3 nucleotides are TGTGCCAGTAGTATAACGGGACACTCGAACACTGAAGCTTTCTTT.